Shown below are 29 T cell receptor beta chains from a single sample sequenced in a study of blood T cell repertoires in COVID-19. Sequencing was performed with immunoSEQ multiplex PCR; in TCRdb, only in-frame clones are kept and a portion is missing. The data show around 110,000 clones, about four fifths seen once. Sequenced sample: peripheral blood. Source of these receptors: a human donor in a cohort sampled during active COVID-19.

This clone was found a few times. The V call is TRBV2, the J call TRBJ1-1, with no clear D. V dropped 8 bases and J dropped 4 bases, with 14 bases sitting between them. The CDR3 runs 13 residues. CDR1 and CDR2 from the germline V gene are SNHLY and FYNNEI. Written as DNA, the CDR3 is TGTGCCAGCTTCGATTCTTACGGCACTGAAGCTTTCTTT. Protein sequence: CASFDSYGTEAFF.

The chain couples TRBV18 to TRBJ2-3, with TRBD1 identical over 8 bases. CDR1 and CDR2 (germline): KGHSH, LQKENI. This CDR3 is built from 14 residues. V was clipped by 2 bases and J by 3 bases; unmatched bases: 1. CDR3: CASSPRQGTDTQYF. For the CDR3, the DNA is TGTGCCAGCTCACCAAGACAGGGGACAGATACGCAGTATTTT.

This chain uses TRBV20-1 with TRBJ2-3; unclear D gene. Germline loops: CDR1 DFQATT, CDR2 SNEGSKA (reference sequence). Trimming cost V 3 bases and J 1 base, with 11 bases left between them. CDR3 length: 14 residues. The CDR3, as DNA: TGCAGTGCTAGTTCTGTATTCGGCACAGATACGCAGTATTTT. This encodes CSASSVFGTDTQYF.

The chain links TRBV30 to TRBJ2-1; D is perhaps TRBD2 (5 bases). Germline V gene data show CDR1 as GTSNPN and CDR2 as SVGIG (reference sequence). This CDR3 is 17 amino acids long. V was cut by 4 bases and J by 2 bases, with 21 bases left in between. The CDR3 loop is CAWTWRSGRSPYNEQFF. The CDR3 DNA is TGTGCCTGGACCTGGAGAAGTGGGAGATCACCCTACAATGAGCAGTTCTTC.

The chain uses TRBV7-3 and TRBJ2-5; 12 bases are shared with TRBD2. Germline assignment: CDR1 SGHTA and CDR2 FQGTGA. Losses at the gene ends were 5 bases for V and 3 bases for J; bases not matched to a gene: 7. The CDR3 is made up of 16 amino acids. CDR3 DNA: TGTGCCAGCAGCCCATCTAGGACTAGCGGGAAAGAGACCCAGTACTTC. This gives the protein CASSPSRTSGKETQYF.

This chain uses TRBV7-9 with TRBJ2-7; no clear D. Germline V lookup: CDR1 SEHNR, CDR2 FQNEAQ (reference sequence). The ends were cut back, 1 base at V and 3 bases at J, with 13 bases in the middle. The CDR3 runs to 15 residues. Here the CDR3 reads CASSLVPSENYEQYV. CDR3 DNA: TGTGCCAGCAGCTTAGTCCCCTCAGAAAACTACGAGCAGTACGTC.

This chain connects TRBV19 to TRBJ1-5; 7 bases line up with TRBD1. The CDR3 is 15 residues long. V shed 4 bases and J 1 base; nucleotides not matched to a gene: 4. The germline V gene has CDR1 LNHDA and CDR2 SQIVND (reference sequence). CDR3 bases: TGTGCCAGTAGTAGACAGGGAGCAAGCAATCAGCCCCAGCATTTT. It yields the protein CASSRQGASNQPQHF.

The chain has TRBV5-1 and TRBJ1-1; D perhaps matches TRBD1 (6 bases). The CDR3 consists of 15 residues. Trimming pared 5 bases from V and 7 bases from J, leaving 21 bases between. CDR1 and CDR2 from the germline V gene are SGHRS and YFSETQ. The CDR3 nucleotides read TGCGCCAGCAGTCCTATGGACAGCCACGTTCTTGAAGCTTTCTTT. It encodes CASSPMDSHVLEAFF. Based on the CDR3 plus reference TRBV5-1 and TRBJ1-1, the full variable domain is KAGVTQTPRYLIKTRGQQVTLSCSPISGHRSVSWYQQTPGQGLQFLFEYFSETQRNKGNFPGRFSGRQFSNSRSEMNVSTLELGDSALYLCASSPMDSHVLEAFFGQGTRLTVV.

The chain combines TRBV28 with TRBJ1-6; 7 bases are shared with TRBD1. The CDR3 length is 14 residues. CDR1 is MDHEN, CDR2 SYDVKM, per germline. The V and J ends lost 3 bases and 14 bases, in that order; junction bases with no gene match: 10. The CDR3 nucleotides read TGTGCCAGCAGTTTCGGCGACAGGGATCAGACCCTCCACTTT. Translating gives CASSFGDRDQTLHF. Filled out from reference TRBV28 and TRBJ1-6, the complete variable domain reads DVKVTQSSRYLVKRTGEKVFLECVQDMDHENMFWYRQDPGLGLRLIYFSYDVKMKEKGDIPEGYSVSREKKERFSLILESASTNQTSMYLCASSFGDRDQTLHFGNGTRLTVT.

This chain links TRBV27 with TRBJ2-4, with 7 positions matching TRBD1. The germline V gene encodes CDR1 MNHEY and CDR2 SMNVEV (reference sequence). This CDR3 contains 13 residues. The V gene end was trimmed by 5 bases and the J gene end by 7 bases; junction bases not matched to a gene: 5. CDR3 protein: CASSPQGQNIQYF. Here the CDR3 DNA reads TGTGCCAGCAGTCCCCAGGGACAGAACATTCAGTACTTC.

The CDR3: CASWEGWPDTQYF. The CDR3 nucleotides read TGTGCCAGTTGGGAGGGGTGGCCGGATACGCAGTATTTT. The chain recombines TRBV12-3 or TRBV12-4 with TRBJ2-3; 7 bases fit TRBD2. Germline trimming cut 9 bases from V and 6 bases from J; bases unmatched to any gene: 9. The CDR3 totals 13 residues.

This chain uses TRBV30 with TRBJ2-7; TRBD2 might be the D (6 bases). The CDR3 has 11 amino acids. The germline V gene encodes CDR1 GTSNPN and CDR2 SVGIG (reference sequence). V was trimmed by 5 bases and J by 2 bases, leaving 7 bases between them. CDR3 amino acids: CAWGTPYEQYF. The CDR3 DNA is TGTGCCTGGGGGACTCCCTACGAGCAGTACTTC.

The rearrangement joins TRBV25-1 to TRBJ1-3; D possibly corresponds to TRBD1 (5 bases). V dropped 4 bases and J dropped 3 bases, with 7 bases sitting between them. CDR1 and CDR2 from the germline V gene are MGHDK and SYGVNS. CDR3 length: 13 residues. The CDR3 region has the DNA TGTGCCAGCAGTGTAGGGGTTGGAAACACCATATATTTT. This encodes CASSVGVGNTIYF.

The chain employs TRBV13 and TRBJ2-3; D perhaps matches TRBD1 (6 bases). This CDR3 contains 16 residues. From germline, CDR1 is PRHDT and CDR2 FYEKMQ (reference sequence). Trimming stripped 5 bases from V and 4 bases from J, with 19 bases between. CDR3 sequence reads: CASSPAWPGDPDTQYF. The CDR3 DNA is TGTGCCAGCAGCCCCGCTTGGCCAGGGGACCCAGATACGCAGTATTTT.

The CDR3 nucleotides read TGTGCCACCAGCAGAGATCAGGGACAGTATGGCTACACCTTC. It is translated as CATSRDQGQYGYTF. The chain combines TRBV15 with TRBJ1-2, with TRBD1 matching over 7 bases. V lost 0 bases and J lost 5; bases outside the gene matches: 3. CDR3 length equals 14 residues. The germline gives CDR1 LNHNV, CDR2 YYDKDF (reference sequence).

J is TRBJ2-1 and V is TRBV5-1; TRBD2 matches at 14 bases. Germline trimming cut 4 bases from V and 8 bases from J; bases unmatched to any gene: 5. Germline V gives CDR1 SGHRS, CDR2 YFSETQ. This CDR3 is built from 15 residues. The DNA of the CDR3 is TGCGCCAGCAGCACCGGGACTAGCGGGAGCCATGAGCAGTTCTTC. Residues: CASSTGTSGSHEQFF. Together with reference TRBV5-1 and TRBJ2-1, the CDR3 gives the full variable domain: KAGVTQTPRYLIKTRGQQVTLSCSPISGHRSVSWYQQTPGQGLQFLFEYFSETQRNKGNFPGRFSGRQFSNSRSEMNVSTLELGDSALYLCASSTGTSGSHEQFFGPGTRLTVL.

This chain links TRBV3-1 (or the pseudogene TRBV3-2) with TRBJ1-5, with D perhaps TRBD1 (5 bases). The CDR3 spans 13 residues. From germline, CDR1 is LGHDT and CDR2 YNNKEL (reference sequence). V gave up 0 bases and J gave up 7 bases, with 7 bases separating them. The CDR3 region is CASSQDQGQPQHF. DNA of the CDR3: TGTGCCAGCAGCCAAGATCAGGGACAGCCCCAGCATTTT.

This clone was detected a few times. The J gene is TRBJ1-2, the V gene TRBV2; 7 bases match TRBD1. V gave up 7 bases and J gave up 5 bases; unmatched junction bases: 7. This CDR3 spans 13 amino acids. Germline V gene lookup returns CDR1 SNHLY and CDR2 FYNNEI. The CDR3 DNA reads TGTGCCAGCAATCGACCGGGACAGTATGGCTACACCTTC. It translates to CASNRPGQYGYTF.

V usage is TRBV6-5 and J usage is TRBJ2-1, with 7 bases lining up with TRBD1. Unmatched junction bases numbered 7, after V lost 2 bases and J lost 9 bases. There are 14 residues in the CDR3. CDR1 and CDR2 from the germline V gene are MNHEY and SVGAGI. The CDR3 region has the DNA TGTGCCAGCAGTTACCTCAGACAGGGCTCTGAGCAGTTCTTC. It encodes CASSYLRQGSEQFF.

The chain carries TRBV5-1 and TRBJ1-6; 10 positions match TRBD1. V dropped 0 bases and J dropped 8; count of bases not matched to a gene: 2. Germline V gene data show CDR1 as SGHRS and CDR2 as YFSETQ. The CDR3 has 15 amino acids. The CDR3 loop reads CASSLAGQGYSPLHF. In DNA, the CDR3 is TGCGCCAGCAGCTTGGCGGGACAGGGGTATTCACCCCTCCACTTT.

This clone was detected only once. The chain recombines TRBV28 with TRBJ2-4; TRBD1 might be the D (5 bases). Germline V lookup: CDR1 MDHEN, CDR2 SYDVKM. CDR3 length: 18 residues. Trimming cost V 2 bases and J 0 bases, with 17 bases left between them. The CDR3: CASSLALTKGLAKNIQYF. CDR3 in DNA: TGTGCCAGCAGTTTAGCGTTAACTAAGGGGTTAGCCAAAAACATTCAGTACTTC.

The rearrangement links TRBV2 to TRBJ2-7, with no clear D. Germline V gene data show CDR1 as SNHLY and CDR2 as FYNNEI. Trimming took off 9 bases at V and 2 bases at J, with 17 bases between the two ends. The CDR3 loop spans 14 amino acids. The CDR3 region is CASADSRRPYEQYV. CDR3 sequence (DNA): TGTGCCAGTGCCGACTCCAGACGCCCCTACGAGCAGTACGTC.

The V call is TRBV7-2, the J call TRBJ2-5, with a tentative D call TRBD1 (5 bases). Deletions cut 0 bases from V and 5 bases from J, with 10 bases between. CDR3 length: 14 residues. Germline CDR1 SGHTA, CDR2 FQGNSA. Here the CDR3 DNA reads TGTGCCAGCAGCTTAGCGCCAGGGTGGGAGACCCAGTACTTC. This translates into CASSLAPGWETQYF.

This sequence joins TRBV7-3 and TRBJ2-1; TRBD2 agrees at 7 bases. Trimming cost V 1 base and J 2 bases; bases outside gene matches: 2. Germline V gene sequence: CDR1 SGHTA, CDR2 FQGTGA. The CDR3 length is 15 residues. CDR3 amino acids: CASSLMAGAYNEQFF. CDR3 sequence (DNA): TGTGCCAGCAGCTTAATGGCGGGAGCCTACAATGAGCAGTTCTTC.

This chain uses TRBV24-1 with TRBJ1-5, with 9 bases identical to TRBD1. V lost 3 bases to trimming and J lost 4 bases; unmatched junction nucleotides: 6. The length of the CDR3 is 16 residues. Germline CDR1 and CDR2: KGHDR and SFDVKD. CDR3: CATSDGRQGGNQPQHF. In nucleotides, the CDR3 is TGTGCCACCAGTGATGGGCGACAGGGGGGAAATCAGCCCCAGCATTTT.

The chain is built from TRBV2 and TRBJ1-5; TRBD1 is a possible D gene (6 bases). Trimming left V 2 bases short and J 5 bases short, with 16 bases between. This CDR3 contains 16 residues. Looked up from germline, CDR1 is SNHLY and CDR2 is FYNNEI. Here the CDR3 DNA reads TGTGCCAGCAGTGAACAGGGGAACCGGGCCCATCAGCCCCAGCATTTT. Translation: CASSEQGNRAHQPQHF.

V usage is TRBV10-3 and J usage is TRBJ2-5, with 7 bases that match TRBD1. Germline V gene data show CDR1 as ENHRY and CDR2 as SYGVKD. This CDR3 is 15 amino acids long. The junction had 5 bases not matched to a gene; V was cut back by 0 bases and J by 4 bases. CDR3 sequence: CAISESTGPGETQYF. CDR3 nucleotides: TGTGCCATCAGTGAGTCGACAGGGCCGGGAGAGACCCAGTACTTC.

Note on this clone: At the DNA level, this CDR3 is encoded by other sequences in the same sample as well. In nucleotides, the CDR3 is TGTGCCAGCAGCTTACAGGTTAGCAATCAGCCCCAGCATTTT. Its translation is CASSLQVSNQPQHF. V is TRBV5-6 and J is TRBJ1-5; the D gene is possibly TRBD1 (5 bases). The CDR3 runs to 14 residues. CDR1 is SGHDT, CDR2 YYEEEE, per germline. V was trimmed by 2 bases and J by 0 bases, leaving 6 bases between them.

The rearrangement joins TRBV27 to TRBJ1-1, with 7 bases lining up with TRBD1. The germline gives CDR1 MNHEY, CDR2 SMNVEV (reference sequence). V lost 7 bases to trimming and J lost 1 base; unmatched junction nucleotides: 9. The CDR3 runs to 15 residues. The CDR3 loop reads CASTNRGTENTEAFF. CDR3 nucleotide sequence: TGTGCCAGCACCAACCGCGGGACAGAGAACACTGAAGCTTTCTTT.